Sequencing of this T cell receptor beta chain was carried out in a study of T-cell memory formation after mild COVID-19. This clonotype occurred a few times. Germline V lookup: CDR1 SGHTA, CDR2 FQGTGA. Trimming took 5 bases from V and 8 from J; bases not matched to a gene: 7. The CDR3 contains 14 residues. TCRdb recomputed calls from the 5' RACE reads with MiXCR, one row per CDR3 protein. The table lists about 400,000 distinct CDR3 sequences, under 15% of them singletons. The chain carries TRBV7-3 and TRBJ2-1, with 9 bases matching TRBD1. Material: PBMCs or a T cell subset sorted from them (not recorded which). The sequence came from a man younger than 30 who had mild COVID-19 (a few samples of this study predate the infection). Cell type and time point are not known. CDR3 region: CASSPRTGADEQFF. In nucleotides, the CDR3 is TGTGCCAGCAGCCCCCGGACAGGGGCGGATGAGCAGTTCTTC.